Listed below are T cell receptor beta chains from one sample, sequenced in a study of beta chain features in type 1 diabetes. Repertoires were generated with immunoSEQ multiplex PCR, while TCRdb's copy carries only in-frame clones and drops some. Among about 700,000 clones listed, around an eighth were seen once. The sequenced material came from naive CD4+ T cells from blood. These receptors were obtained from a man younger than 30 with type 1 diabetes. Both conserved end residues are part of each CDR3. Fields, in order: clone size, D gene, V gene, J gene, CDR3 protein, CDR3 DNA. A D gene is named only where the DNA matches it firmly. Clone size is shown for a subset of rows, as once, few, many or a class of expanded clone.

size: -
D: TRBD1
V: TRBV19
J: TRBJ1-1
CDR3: CASSIRTGGSEAFF
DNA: TGTGCCAGTAGTATCAGGACAGGGGGGTCTGAAGCTTTCTTT

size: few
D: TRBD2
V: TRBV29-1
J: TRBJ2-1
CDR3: CSVVASGGAEQFF
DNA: TGCAGCGTTGTGGCTAGCGGGGGGGCTGAGCAGTTCTTC

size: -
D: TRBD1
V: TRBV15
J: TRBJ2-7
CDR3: CATSREPGGVRGYEQYF
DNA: TGTGCCACCAGCAGAGAGCCAGGGGGAGTAAGGGGCTACGAGCAGTACTTC

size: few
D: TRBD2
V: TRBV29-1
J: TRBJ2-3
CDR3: CSVGSLAGGPRFGDTQYF
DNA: TGCAGCGTCGGCTCATTAGCGGGGGGGCCTCGGTTTGGAGATACGCAGTATTTT

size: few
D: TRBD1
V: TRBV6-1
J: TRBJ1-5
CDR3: CASSEGQGMQPQHF
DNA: TGTGCCAGCAGTGAGGGACAGGGCATGCAGCCCCAGCATTTT

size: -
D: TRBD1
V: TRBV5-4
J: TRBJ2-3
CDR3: CASSLEGAGGVWADTQYF
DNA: TGTGCCAGCAGCTTGGAAGGAGCAGGGGGAGTATGGGCAGATACGCAGTATTTT

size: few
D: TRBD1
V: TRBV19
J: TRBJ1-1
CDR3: CASSITPGGGTEAFF
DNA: TGTGCCAGTAGTATAACCCCAGGGGGCGGCACTGAAGCTTTCTTT

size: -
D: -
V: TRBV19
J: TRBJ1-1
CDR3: CASTWAVGNTEAFF
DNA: TGTGCCAGTACCTGGGCGGTTGGGAACACTGAAGCTTTCTTT

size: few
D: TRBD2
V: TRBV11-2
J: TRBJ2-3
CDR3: CASSPGLAGADTQYF
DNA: TGTGCCAGCAGCCCGGGACTAGCGGGGGCAGATACGCAGTATTTT

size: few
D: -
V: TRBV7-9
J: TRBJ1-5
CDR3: CASSFRGQPQHF
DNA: TGTGCCAGCAGCTTTCGCGGACAACCCCAGCATTTT

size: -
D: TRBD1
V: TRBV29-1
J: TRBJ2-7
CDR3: CSVEAARDSPYEQYF
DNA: TGCAGCGTTGAAGCAGCACGGGACAGCCCCTACGAGCAGTACTTC

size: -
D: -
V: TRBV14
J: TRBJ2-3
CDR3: CAIGETTDTQYF
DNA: TGTGCCATCGGGGAGACCACAGATACGCAGTATTTT

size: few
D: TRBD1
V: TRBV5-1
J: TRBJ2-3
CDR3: CASSPGQNTDTQYF
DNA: TGCGCCAGCAGCCCGGGACAGAACACAGATACGCAGTATTTT

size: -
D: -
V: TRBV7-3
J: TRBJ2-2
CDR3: CASGPGSALTGELFF
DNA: TGTGCCAGCGGACCCGGATCGGCTCTAACCGGGGAGCTGTTTTTT

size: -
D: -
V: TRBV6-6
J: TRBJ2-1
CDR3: CASSYSWSSYNEQFF
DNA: TGTGCCAGCAGTTACTCCTGGAGCTCCTACAATGAGCAGTTCTTC

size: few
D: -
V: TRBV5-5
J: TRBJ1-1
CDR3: CASSPTGEAFF
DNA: TGTGCCAGCAGTCCGACGGGTGAAGCTTTCTTT

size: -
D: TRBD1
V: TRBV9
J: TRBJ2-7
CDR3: CASSAGGGTLNF
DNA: TGTGCCAGCAGCGCAGGGGGCGGGACGTTGAACTTC

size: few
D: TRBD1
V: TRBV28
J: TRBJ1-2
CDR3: CASSTTGQGYYGYTF
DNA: TGTGCCAGCAGTACCACGGGACAGGGGTACTATGGCTACACCTTC

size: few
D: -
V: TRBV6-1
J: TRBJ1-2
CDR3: CASSANRDSGYTF
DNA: TGTGCCAGCAGTGCGAACAGGGATTCTGGCTACACCTTC

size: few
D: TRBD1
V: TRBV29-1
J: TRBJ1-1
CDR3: CSVGAGGDIDTEAFF
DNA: TGCAGCGTTGGGGCAGGGGGGGATATTGACACTGAAGCTTTCTTT

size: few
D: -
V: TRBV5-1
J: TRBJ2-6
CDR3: CASSLSGRSSGANVLTF
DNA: TGCGCCAGCAGCTTGTCCGGACGGAGCTCTGGGGCCAACGTCCTGACTTTC

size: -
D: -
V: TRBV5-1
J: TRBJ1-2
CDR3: CASSFSDGNYGYTF
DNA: TGCGCCAGCAGCTTCTCGGACGGAAACTATGGCTACACCTTC

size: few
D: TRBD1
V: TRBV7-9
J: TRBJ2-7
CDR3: CASSSGQAPYEQYF
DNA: TGTGCCAGCAGCTCCGGACAGGCCCCCTACGAGCAGTACTTC

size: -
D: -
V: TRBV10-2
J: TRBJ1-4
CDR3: CASSESGSATNEKLFF
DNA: TGCGCCAGCAGTGAGTCGGGCTCCGCAACTAATGAAAAACTGTTTTTT

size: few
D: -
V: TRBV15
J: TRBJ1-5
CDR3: CATSRELGYPQHF
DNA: TGTGCCACCAGCAGGGAGCTAGGGTATCCCCAGCATTTT

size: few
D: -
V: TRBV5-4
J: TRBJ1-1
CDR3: CASSLPSGEITEAFF
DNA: TGTGCCAGCAGCTTGCCTTCAGGGGAGATCACTGAAGCTTTCTTT

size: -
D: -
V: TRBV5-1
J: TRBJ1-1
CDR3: CASSGDTEAFF
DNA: TGCGCCAGCAGTGGGGACACTGAAGCTTTCTTT

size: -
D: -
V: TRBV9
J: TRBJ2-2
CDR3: CASSPLDLLAGELFF
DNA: TGTGCCAGCAGCCCACTGGACTTGCTCGCCGGGGAGCTGTTTTTT

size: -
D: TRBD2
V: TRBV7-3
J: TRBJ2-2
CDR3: CASSSGLEAAELFF
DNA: TGTGCCAGCAGCTCCGGACTAGAGGCGGCGGAGCTGTTTTTT

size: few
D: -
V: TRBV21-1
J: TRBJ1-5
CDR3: CASSKDRILRNSNQPQHF
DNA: TGTGCCAGCAGCAAAGATAGGATTCTTCGGAATAGCAATCAGCCCCAGCATTTT

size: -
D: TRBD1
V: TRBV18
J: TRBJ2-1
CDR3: CASSPRQGGSYNEQFF
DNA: TGTGCCAGCTCACCCCGACAGGGGGGATCCTACAATGAGCAGTTCTTC

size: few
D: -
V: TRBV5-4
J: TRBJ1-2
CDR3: CASSLGTENGYTF
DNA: TGTGCCAGCAGCTTGGGGACAGAGAATGGCTACACCTTC

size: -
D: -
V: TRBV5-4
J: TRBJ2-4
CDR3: CASSTGEQAKNIQYF
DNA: TGTGCCAGCAGCACGGGGGAACAAGCCAAAAACATTCAGTACTTC

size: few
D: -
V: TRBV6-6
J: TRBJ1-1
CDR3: CASSYSRQVINTEAFF
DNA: TGTGCCAGCAGTTACTCGAGGCAGGTAATAAACACTGAAGCTTTCTTT

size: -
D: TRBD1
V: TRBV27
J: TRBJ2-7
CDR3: CASTPGQGSDEQYF
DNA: TGTGCCAGCACTCCTGGACAGGGTTCCGACGAGCAGTACTTC